The 8 T cell receptor beta chains listed next were all sequenced from one sample in a study of shared clonotypes between healthy human individuals. The repertoire was sequenced with immunoSEQ multiplex PCR; TCRdb's copy has only in-frame clones and lacks some. The table has 850,000 to 1,200,000 clones, 70% to 80% seen once; the top ten hold about 1.5%. The specimen was memory CD4+ T cells sorted from blood. Subset noted: CD45RA-negative fraction. These TCRs come from a man aged 18-30 years in good health.

This clone was picked up one time. The gene calls are TRBV7-9 and TRBJ1-6, with TRBD1 identical over 7 bases. The junction had 7 bases not matched to a gene; V was cut back by 5 bases and J by 9 bases. CDR1 SEHNR and CDR2 FQNEAQ come from the germline V gene (reference sequence). The CDR3 has 14 residues. The CDR3 sequence: CASSRQGVGSPLHF. CDR3 nucleotide sequence: TGTGCCAGCAGCCGACAGGGAGTAGGTTCACCCCTCCACTTT.

The V gene is TRBV9, the J gene TRBJ2-2; the D is unclear. Trimming stripped 0 bases from V and 3 bases from J, with 12 bases between. The CDR3 runs 16 residues. Germline assignment: CDR1 SGDLS and CDR2 YYNGEE. CDR3 in amino acids: CASSVEMGWDTGELFF. Written as DNA, the CDR3 is TGTGCCAGCAGCGTAGAGATGGGGTGGGACACCGGGGAGCTGTTTTTT. The entire variable domain, with the rest obtained from reference TRBV9 and TRBJ2-2, is as follows: DSGVTQTPKHLITATGQRVTLRCSPRSGDLSVYWYQQSLDQGLQFLIQYYNGEERAKGNILERFSAQQFPDLHSELNLSSLELGDSALYFCASSVEMGWDTGELFFGEGSRLTVL.

This clone was picked up many times. At the DNA level, this CDR3 is encoded by other sequences in the same sample as well. The chain has TRBV7-9 and TRBJ1-1; D gene unclear. The CDR3 runs to 13 residues. V was pared by 1 base and J by 0 bases, with 3 bases between. The V gene's germline CDR1 is SEHNR and CDR2 FQNEAQ (reference sequence). The CDR3 region has the DNA TGTGCCAGCAGCTTAGGGATGAACACTGAAGCTTTCTTT. It translates to CASSLGMNTEAFF.

This clone has only a few counts. The V and J genes are TRBV5-1 and TRBJ1-5; perhaps TRBD1 as D (5 bases). Trimming removed 5 bases from V and 3 bases from J, with 9 bases in between. Germline assignment: CDR1 SGHRS and CDR2 YFSETQ. The CDR3 spans 13 residues. The CDR3 DNA reads TGCGCCAGCAGATGGGGCGACAATCAGCCCCAGCATTTT. Its protein product is CASRWGDNQPQHF.

This chain joins TRBV5-4 and TRBJ2-4; 11 nucleotides line up with TRBD2. This CDR3 spans 18 amino acids. V dropped 4 bases and J dropped 6; count of bases not matched to a gene: 15. Germline V gene data show CDR1 as SGHNT and CDR2 as YYREEE (reference sequence). The DNA of the CDR3 is TGTGCCAGCAGCCGACCAGGACTAGCGGGTGACGACCTAAACATTCAGTACTTC. It codes for CASSRPGLAGDDLNIQYF.

This clone has only one observation. The rearrangement uses TRBV4-1 and TRBJ1-2; D may be TRBD1 (6 bases). The ends were cut back, 1 base at V and 4 bases at J, with 7 bases in the middle. Germline V gene lookup returns CDR1 MGHRA and CDR2 YSYEKL. This CDR3 region has 13 residues. CDR3 amino acids: CASSQVQGYGYTF. The CDR3 nucleotides read TGCGCCAGCAGCCAAGTACAGGGCTATGGCTACACCTTC.

This clone was detected only a few times. The chain joins TRBV28 to TRBJ1-2; TRBD1 matches 8 bases. The CDR3 is 16 residues long. J lost 7 bases, V lost 5 bases, and 15 bases had no gene match. Germline V gives CDR1 MDHEN, CDR2 SYDVKM. The chain's CDR3 is CASSNIKTGGLSGYTF. CDR3 DNA: TGTGCCAGCAGTAACATCAAAACAGGGGGTTTGAGTGGCTACACCTTC.

As to this clone: A read error is likely, as this CDR3 ends without the conserved phenylalanine or tryptophan. This chain uses TRBV29-1 with TRBJ1-1, with no clear D. The CDR3 has 12 residues. Trimming took off 3 bases at V and 4 bases at J, with 9 bases between the two ends. Germline CDR1 SQVTM, CDR2 ANQGSEA. Here the CDR3 DNA reads TGCAGCGTTGAGAGATCTGGCACTGAAGCTTTCCTT. Amino acids: CSVERSGTEAFL.